What follows are 10 T cell receptor beta chains derived from one specimen sequenced in a study of blood T cell repertoires in COVID-19 (dated by TCRdb to the early 2020s). The library relied on the immunoSEQ multiplex PCR assay. This immuneACCESS table, as held by TCRdb, lists in-frame sequences with V and J called but not all clones. Of the missing ones, under half trace to an unresolved V gene in checked studies; the others have no known cause. This sample is represented by approximately 110,000 clones; approximately 74% of them were singletons. The leading ten clones occupy about 6.3% of the sample. The sequenced sample consisted of peripheral blood. Every receptor here comes from an elderly man with COVID-19, enrolled during active disease.

On this clone: The sample contains more than one DNA sequence encoding this CDR3. The V call is TRBV9, the J call TRBJ1-5; D is undetermined. With 2 bases removed from V and 0 bases from J, the gap between germline ends came to 6 bases. CDR3 size: 14 residues. Per the germline V gene, CDR1 is SGDLS and CDR2 is YYNGEE. CDR3 protein: CASSVGDSNQPQHF. CDR3 in DNA: TGTGCCAGCAGCGTGGGCGATAGCAATCAGCCCCAGCATTTT. Full variable domain (missing parts from reference TRBV9 and TRBJ1-5): DSGVTQTPKHLITATGQRVTLRCSPRSGDLSVYWYQQSLDQGLQFLIQYYNGEERAKGNILERFSAQQFPDLHSELNLSSLELGDSALYFCASSVGDSNQPQHFGDGTRLSIL.

V usage is TRBV5-6 and J usage is TRBJ2-7; weak D call: TRBD2 (5 bases). The CDR3 length is 15 residues. Trimming took 2 bases from V and 4 from J, leaving 16 bases between them. Germline CDR1 and CDR2: SGHDT and YYEEEE. The CDR3 DNA follows: TGTGCCAGCAGCTTCCTGGTCGGTAGCGCATACGAGCAGTACTTC. Its protein product is CASSFLVGSAYEQYF.

This chain links TRBV24-1 with TRBJ2-2; 7 positions match TRBD1. With V trimmed by 9 bases and J by 0 bases, 9 bases remained unmatched. CDR1 and CDR2 (germline): KGHDR, SFDVKD. The CDR3 has 16 residues. The chain's CDR3 is CATQEGQFSNTGELFF. CDR3 coding DNA: TGTGCCACCCAAGAGGGACAGTTCTCGAACACCGGGGAGCTGTTTTTT.

This clone appeared once. This sequence joins TRBV5-1 and TRBJ2-1; 11 bases map to TRBD2. This CDR3 spans 16 amino acids. CDR1 and CDR2 (germline): SGHRS, YFSETQ. V shed 2 bases and J 7 bases; nucleotides not matched to a gene: 8. CDR3 protein: CASSFQLAGVENEQFF. CDR3 in DNA: TGCGCCAGCAGCTTTCAACTAGCGGGAGTAGAAAATGAGCAGTTCTTC.

Only a few counts were recorded for this clone. The CDR3 nucleotides read TGTGCCAGCAGCCAAGCGGGGTTCGCCGGGGAGCTGTTTTTT. Translating gives CASSQAGFAGELFF. This chain links TRBV14 with TRBJ2-2; perhaps TRBD2 as D (5 bases). The length of the CDR3 is 14 residues. The V gene lost 1 base and the J gene lost 6 bases, with 9 bases spanning the gap. Germline V gene data show CDR1 as SGHDN and CDR2 as FVKESK.

This chain links TRBV3-1 (or the pseudogene TRBV3-2) with TRBJ1-3, with 9 bases aligning to TRBD1. Trimming cost V 3 bases and J 0 bases; bases outside gene matches: 3. Germline CDR1 LGHDT, CDR2 YNNKEL (reference sequence). The CDR3 covers 16 residues. CDR3 bases: TGTGCCAGCAGCCAGACAGGGGGAATCTCTGGAAACACCATATATTTT. Its translation: CASSQTGGISGNTIYF.

The rearrangement joins TRBV29-1 to TRBJ1-6, with 7 bases lining up with TRBD1. CDR1 and CDR2 from the germline V gene are SQVTM and ANQGSEA. V gave up 4 bases and J gave up 5 bases; unmatched junction bases: 2. The CDR3 contains 13 residues. CDR3: CSVGGTDNSPLHF. In nucleotides, the CDR3 is TGCAGCGTTGGTGGGACAGATAATTCACCCCTCCACTTT.

CDR3 DNA: TGTGCCACCAGCACCGGACAGGGTCGTGCTGGTAATGAAAAACTGTTTTTT. Encoded protein: CATSTGQGRAGNEKLFF. The chain has TRBV15 and TRBJ1-4, with 8 positions matching TRBD1. CDR1 LNHNV and CDR2 YYDKDF come from the germline V gene (reference sequence). Trimming removed 4 bases from V and 4 bases from J; junction bases left unmatched: 11. The CDR3 covers 17 residues.

J is TRBJ2-1 and V is TRBV5-1, with 11 nucleotides matching TRBD2. CDR3 length equals 17 residues. Germline CDR1 SGHRS, CDR2 YFSETQ. V was pared by 0 bases and J by 2 bases, with 4 bases of the junction left unmatched. The CDR3 protein is CASSLDSGRAAYNEQFF. CDR3 bases: TGCGCCAGCAGCTTGGATAGCGGGAGGGCCGCCTACAATGAGCAGTTCTTC.

The chain combines TRBV5-5 with TRBJ1-3; possible D gene TRBD1, 5 bases. CDR3 length: 14 residues. Germline-derived CDR1 and CDR2 are SGHKS and YYEKEE (reference sequence). Trimming stripped 0 bases from V and 4 bases from J, with 8 bases between. CDR3 amino acids: CASSLGTTGNTIYF. The CDR3 region has the DNA TGTGCCAGCAGCTTGGGGACAACAGGAAACACCATATATTTT.